This is a list of T cell receptor beta chains from one sample in a study of Graves' ophthalmopathy and Graves' hyperthyroidism. A single record per CDR3 protein comes from TCRdb applying MiXCR to the multiplex PCR reads. The sample lists about 340,000 distinct CDR3 sequences, around a sixth occurring once. Sequenced sample: peripheral blood. These receptors were taken from an adult man with Graves' ophthalmopathy. Each CDR3 is given with its conserved first and last residue. D genes are given only for firm matches. Only part of the rows carry a size: once, few, many, or a class if the clone is expanded.

D gene	clone size	V gene	J gene	CDR3 protein	CDR3 DNA
.	few	TRBV6-1	TRBJ2-5	CASGGWNQETQYF	TGTGCCAGCGGGGGTTGGAACCAAGAGACCCAGTACTTC
TRBD2	many	TRBV10-3	TRBJ2-5	CAISQLAGGPTAGRETQYF	TGTGCCATCAGTCAGTTAGCGGGAGGGCCGACGGCTGGCCGGGAGACCCAGTACTTC
TRBD2	.	TRBV6-2/TRBV6-3	TRBJ2-7	CASSYLSSGSYEQYF	TGTGCCAGCAGTTACTTGTCTAGCGGGTCCTACGAGCAGTACTTC
.	many	TRBV7-8	TRBJ1-2	CASSSRASYTF	TGTGCCAGCAGCTCCAGGGCCAGCTACACCTTC
.	many	TRBV9	TRBJ2-5	CASSVAGLLQETQYF	TGTGCCAGCAGCGTAGCTGGGCTACTCCAAGAGACCCAGTACTTC
.	many	TRBV28	TRBJ2-7	CASRRERGNYEQYF	TGTGCCAGCCGCCGGGAACGGGGGAACTACGAGCAGTACTTC
TRBD1	many	TRBV6-2/TRBV6-3	TRBJ1-1	CASTGPQGAFWDTEAFF	TGTGCCAGCACCGGTCCACAGGGGGCTTTTTGGGACACTGAAGCTTTCTTT
.	many	TRBV18	TRBJ1-1	CASSPAVNEVNTEAFF	TGTGCCAGCTCACCAGCTGTGAACGAAGTGAACACTGAAGCTTTCTTT
.	many	TRBV19	TRBJ2-5	CASSIGGKPNWETQYF	TGTGCCAGTAGTATAGGAGGAAAACCCAATTGGGAGACCCAGTACTTC
.	many	TRBV7-2	TRBJ1-6	CASSWTSNSPLHF	TGTGCCAGCAGCTGGACCAGCAATTCACCCCTCCACTTT
.	many	TRBV2	TRBJ1-5	CASSMPSGQPQHF	TGTGCCAGCAGTATGCCCTCAGGGCAGCCCCAGCATTTT
TRBD1	many	TRBV20-1	TRBJ2-5	CSAGTGATMKETQYF	TGCAGTGCTGGGACAGGGGCGACGATGAAAGAGACCCAGTACTTC
.	many	TRBV11-1	TRBJ2-7	CASSLGGGREQYF	TGTGCCAGCAGCTTGGGAGGGGGTCGCGAGCAGTACTTC
.	.	TRBV24-1	TRBJ1-1	CATSRRGINTEASF	TGTGCCACCAGCAGGAGAGGGATAAACACTGAAGCTTCCTTT
.	.	TRBV30	TRBJ2-7	CAWSLTPREQYF	TGTGCCTGGAGTTTGACACCCCGGGAGCAGTACTTC
.	few	TRBV4-3	TRBJ2-2	CASSPRVLVGGELFF	TGCGCCAGCAGCCCCCGAGTACTAGTAGGCGGGGAGCTGTTTTTT
.	many	TRBV14	TRBJ1-1	CASSQVGRMNTEAFF	TGTGCCAGCAGCCAAGTAGGGAGAATGAACACTGAAGCTTTCTTT
.	few	TRBV15	TRBJ2-5	CATSRDWKEAQYF	TGTGCCACCAGCAGAGATTGGAAGGAGGCCCAGTATTTC
.	many	TRBV30	TRBJ1-2	CAWSQRVGYTF	TGTGCCTGGAGTCAAAGGGTTGGCTACACCTTC
.	many	TRBV6-1	TRBJ1-5	CASRPGTVSNQPQHF	TGTGCCAGCAGACCCGGGACGGTGAGCAATCAGCCCCAGCATTTT
.	many	TRBV12-3/TRBV12-4	TRBJ1-2	CASSFGWGAGYTF	TGTGCCAGCAGTTTCGGTTGGGGGGCTGGCTACACCTTC
TRBD2	.	TRBV5-6	TRBJ2-4	CASSLLTSGIRAKNIQYF	TGTGCCAGCAGCTTGCTTACTAGCGGGATCCGGGCCAAAAACATTCAGTACTTC
.	many	TRBV29-1	TRBJ1-1	CSVGSGENTEAFF	TGCAGCGTTGGCTCAGGGGAGAACACTGAAGCTTTCTTT
.	many	TRBV30	TRBJ2-7	CAWSDRSGLNYEQYF	TGTGCCTGGAGTGACCGATCGGGACTTAACTACGAGCAGTACTTC
TRBD2	many	TRBV5-1	TRBJ2-5	CASSWGTSGSPGQETQYF	TGCGCCAGCAGCTGGGGGACTAGCGGGAGTCCAGGCCAAGAGACCCAGTACTTC
.	.	TRBV4-3	TRBJ2-7	CASSQEFATPYEQYF	TGCGCCAGCAGCCAAGAGTTCGCCACCCCCTACGAGCAGTACTTC
.	once	TRBV7-9	TRBJ1-1	CASTNREKAFF	TGTGCCAGCACCAATCGAGAGAAAGCTTTCTTT
TRBD1	many	TRBV6-4	TRBJ2-7	CASSFLSGGFPHEQYF	TGTGCCAGCAGCTTTCTGTCAGGGGGTTTCCCCCACGAGCAGTACTTC
TRBD2	.	TRBV30	TRBJ2-7	CAWPAGRSYEQYF	TGTGCCTGGCCAGCCGGGAGGTCCTACGAGCAGTACTTC
.	many	TRBV29-1	TRBJ2-7	CSVSTGRWQYF	TGCAGCGTGTCAACAGGGAGGTGGCAGTACTTC
.	many	TRBV2	TRBJ2-2	CASRGGMNTGELFF	TGTGCCAGCAGGGGCGGGATGAACACCGGGGAGCTGTTTTTT
.	many	TRBV3-1	TRBJ1-3	CASSPDGNSGNTIYF	TGTGCCAGCAGTCCGGACGGAAACTCTGGAAACACCATATATTTT
TRBD1	many	TRBV20-1	TRBJ2-7	CSAARDRGYEQYF	TGCAGTGCCGCCCGGGACAGGGGTTACGAGCAGTACTTC
TRBD1	.	TRBV4-1	TRBJ2-6	CASSQYGTVHSGANVLTF	TGCGCCAGCAGCCAATATGGGACAGTGCACTCTGGGGCCAACGTCCTGACTTTC
.	many	TRBV12-3/TRBV12-4	TRBJ2-7	CASSFSGPSSYEQYF	TGTGCCAGCAGTTTTAGCGGCCCTAGCTCCTACGAGCAGTACTTC
TRBD1	many	TRBV20-1	TRBJ2-7	CSAGDRATAYEQYF	TGCAGTGCAGGGGACAGGGCGACTGCCTACGAGCAGTACTTC
TRBD1	.	TRBV30	TRBJ1-2	CAWRWTGSLGYTF	TGTGCCTGGAGGTGGACAGGGTCGTTAGGCTACACCTTC
.	.	TRBV27	TRBJ2-5	CASSLAPGRYQETQYF	TGTGCCAGCAGTTTGGCCCCAGGCAGGTACCAAGAGACCCAGTACTTC
TRBD2	.	TRBV6-2/TRBV6-3	TRBJ2-7	CASTRSGVYEQYF	TGTGCCAGCACTCGTAGCGGGGTCTACGAGCAGTACTTC
TRBD1	few	TRBV10-3	TRBJ1-1	CAISQISGGARNAFF	TGTGCCATCAGCCAGATTTCAGGGGGCGCGAGGAACGCTTTCTTT
.	many	TRBV7-2	TRBJ1-1	CASSPRRVEAFF	TGTGCCAGCAGCCCCCGGAGGGTTGAAGCTTTCTTT
.	many	TRBV14	TRBJ2-6	CASSHHSRNSTGANVLTF	TGTGCCAGCAGCCACCACAGCAGGAATTCAACTGGGGCCAACGTCCTGACTTTC
.	many	TRBV30	TRBJ1-1	CAWGKYTEAFF	TGTGCCTGGGGGAAATACACTGAAGCTTTCTTT
.	many	TRBV18	TRBJ2-6	CASSPRSSGANVLTF	TGTGCCAGCTCACCGAGGTCATCTGGGGCCAACGTCCTGACTTTC
.	many	TRBV20-1	TRBJ2-5	CSARGTRGEETQYF	TGCAGTGCTAGGGGGACAAGGGGGGAAGAGACCCAGTACTTC
.	many	TRBV27	TRBJ1-2	CASRRYNGGDNYGYTF	TGTGCCAGCAGAAGATATAACGGGGGGGATAACTATGGCTACACCTTC